This is a list of T cell receptor beta chains from one sample in a study of T-cell memory formation after mild COVID-19. TCRdb processed the 5' RACE reads anew with MiXCR; each CDR3 protein has one entry. Of 550,000 to 600,000 distinct CDR3 sequences listed, about 20% are singletons. The sequenced material came from PBMCs or a T cell subset sorted from them (not recorded which). These receptors were taken from an adult woman who had mild COVID-19 (a few samples of this study predate the infection). Cell type and time point are not known. Each CDR3 is given with its conserved first and last residue. D genes are given only for firm matches. Clone size, where shown, is once, few, many, or a class for clones that have expanded.

j_call	d_call	v_call	clone_size	cdr3_aa	cdr3_nt
TRBJ2-1	TRBD2	TRBV5-1	.	CASSIPGGNEQFF	TGCGCCAGCAGTATCCCCGGGGGGAATGAGCAGTTCTTC
TRBJ2-1	.	TRBV12-3/TRBV12-4	once	CASSSTGSEQFF	TGTGCCAGCAGTTCTACAGGGAGTGAGCAGTTCTTC
TRBJ2-7	TRBD2	TRBV7-2	few	CASSLAWGLGAYEQYF	TGTGCCAGCAGCTTAGCGTGGGGACTAGGGGCCTACGAGCAGTACTTC
TRBJ1-1	.	TRBV10-2	.	CASSRGYTEAFF	TGCGCCAGCAGTAGGGGTTACACTGAAGCTTTCTTT
TRBJ2-3	TRBD2	TRBV20-1	few	CSAPSQAGATDTQYF	TGCAGTGCTCCAAGCCAGGCGGGAGCCACAGATACGCAGTATTTT
TRBJ2-2	TRBD2	TRBV5-1	.	CASSPGLARDSGELFF	TGCGCCAGCAGCCCGGGACTAGCGCGCGATTCCGGGGAGCTGTTTTTT
TRBJ1-2	.	TRBV3-1	.	CASFSQGDGYTF	TGTGCCAGCTTTTCTCAAGGGGATGGCTACACCTTC
TRBJ1-1	.	TRBV7-9	few	CASRPKDRLGTEAFF	TGTGCCAGCAGACCCAAGGACAGACTAGGCACTGAAGCTTTCTTT
TRBJ2-3	.	TRBV7-3	.	CASSLGADYTDTQYF	TGTGCCAGCAGCTTAGGGGCAGATTACACAGATACGCAGTATTTT
TRBJ1-1	.	TRBV27	.	CASMDSWGTEAFF	TGTGCCAGCATGGACAGCTGGGGCACTGAAGCTTTCTTT
TRBJ2-6	TRBD1	TRBV7-9	.	CASRPTGGGGANVLTF	TGTGCCAGCAGACCCACAGGGGGAGGTGGGGCCAACGTCCTGACTTTC
TRBJ2-3	TRBD1	TRBV27	few	CASSLPGTGVRDTQYF	TGTGCCAGCAGTCTGCCTGGGACAGGGGTAAGGGATACGCAGTATTTT
TRBJ2-7	.	TRBV5-1	many	CASSFDNMGYEQYF	TGCGCCAGCAGCTTCGATAATATGGGATACGAGCAGTACTTC
TRBJ2-3	.	TRBV7-3	.	CASSLSALTSTDTQYF	TGTGCCAGCAGCTTAAGTGCCCTAACTAGCACAGATACGCAGTATTTT
TRBJ2-1	.	TRBV4-1	.	CASSQVGSYNEQFF	TGCGCCAGCAGCCAAGTTGGGTCGTACAATGAGCAGTTCTTC
TRBJ2-1	TRBD2	TRBV7-8	few	CASSPRTSGLVEQFF	TGTGCCAGCAGCCCTCGGACTAGCGGGCTTGTTGAGCAGTTCTTC
TRBJ1-1	.	TRBV6-5	.	CARMGSASTEAFF	TGTGCCAGAATGGGCAGCGCTTCAACTGAAGCTTTCTTT
TRBJ1-1	.	TRBV29-1	few	CSVDSSSTAFF	TGCAGCGTTGATAGCAGCTCCACGGCTTTCTTT
TRBJ2-1	TRBD2	TRBV9	.	CASSSRGSGRGVGYNEQFF	TGTGCCAGCAGCTCCCGGGGTAGCGGGAGAGGAGTAGGCTACAATGAGCAGTTCTTC
TRBJ2-7	TRBD1	TRBV5-4	few	CASRLQGINEQYF	TGTGCCAGCAGGTTACAGGGGATCAACGAGCAGTACTTC
TRBJ1-2	TRBD1	TRBV6-6	.	CASSQDRGGLYGYTF	TGTGCCAGCAGTCAGGACAGGGGGGGACTCTATGGCTACACCTTC
TRBJ1-2	.	TRBV20-1	.	CSADLRDPNYGYTF	TGCAGTGCTGATCTCAGAGACCCGAACTATGGCTACACCTTC
TRBJ1-2	TRBD1	TRBV30	few	CAWSVLVGGTYGYTF	TGTGCCTGGAGTGTACTCGTAGGGGGCACATATGGCTACACCTTC
TRBJ2-3	TRBD2	TRBV18	few	CASSPPLAGSPDTQYF	TGTGCCAGCTCACCACCGCTAGCGGGTTCCCCAGATACGCAGTATTTT
TRBJ2-3	TRBD2	TRBV19	.	CASRAGGSGTDTQYF	TGTGCCTCAAGAGCAGGCGGGAGTGGGACAGATACGCAGTATTTT
TRBJ1-2	.	TRBV7-2	.	CASSPVGPRYGYTF	TGTGCCAGCAGTCCTGTAGGGCCTCGCTATGGCTACACCTTC
TRBJ1-2	TRBD1	TRBV20-1	few	CSARTTGVNYGYTF	TGCAGTGCTAGAACGACAGGGGTTAACTATGGCTACACCTTC
TRBJ1-5	.	TRBV20-1	few	CSASLRVTQPQHF	TGCAGTGCTAGTTTAAGGGTTACACAGCCCCAGCATTTT
TRBJ2-3	.	TRBV24-1	.	CATSDRSGPVSTQYF	TGTGCCACCAGTGATAGGAGCGGTCCGGTTTCTACGCAGTATTTT
TRBJ2-1	TRBD2	TRBV4-3	many	CASSSPGGLADYNEQFF	TGCGCCAGCAGCTCCCCCGGAGGACTAGCGGATTACAATGAGCAGTTCTTC
TRBJ2-1	TRBD1	TRBV27	few	CASSRLSGGGNEQFF	TGTGCCAGCAGTCGTTTATCAGGGGGTGGTAATGAGCAGTTCTTC